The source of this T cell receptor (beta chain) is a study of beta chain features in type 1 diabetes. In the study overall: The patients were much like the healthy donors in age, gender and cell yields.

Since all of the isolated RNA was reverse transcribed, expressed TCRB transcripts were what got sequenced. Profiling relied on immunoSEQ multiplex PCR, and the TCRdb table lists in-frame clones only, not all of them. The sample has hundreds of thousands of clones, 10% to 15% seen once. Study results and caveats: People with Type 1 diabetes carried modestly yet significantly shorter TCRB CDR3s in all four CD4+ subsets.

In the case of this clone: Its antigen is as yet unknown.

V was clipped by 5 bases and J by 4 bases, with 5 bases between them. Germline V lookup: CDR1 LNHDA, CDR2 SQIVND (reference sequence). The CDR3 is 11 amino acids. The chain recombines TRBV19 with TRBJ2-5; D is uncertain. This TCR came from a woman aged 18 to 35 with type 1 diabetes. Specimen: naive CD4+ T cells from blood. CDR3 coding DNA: TGTGCCAGTAGTGTCGGAGAGACCCAGTACTTC. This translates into CASSVGETQYF.